Following are 17 T cell receptor beta chains from one sample sequenced in a study of blood T cell repertoires in COVID-19. Assay: immunoSEQ multiplex PCR; the TCRdb copy retains only in-frame clones and omits some. The sample has about 210,000 clones, 89% seen once. Sequencing was carried out using peripheral blood. These receptors came from a woman aged 40-49 years with acute or convalescent COVID-19.

The chain combines TRBV7-3 with TRBJ2-5; TRBD2 is a possible D gene (6 bases). The germline CDR1 and CDR2 sequences are SGHTA and FQGTGA. The CDR3 consists of 16 residues. V was pared by 4 bases and J by 1 base, with 16 bases between. CDR3 DNA: TGTGCCAGCAGCTCCCCTGACGGGGGAAGCCAAGAGACCCAGTACTTC. Protein: CASSSPDGGSQETQYF.

CDR3 DNA: TGCGCCAGCAGCGTCAGGGGGTCCGGGGAGCTGTTTTTT. It yields the protein CASSVRGSGELFF. This chain connects TRBV5-1 to TRBJ2-2; 7 bases align to TRBD1. Unmatched junction bases numbered 3, after V lost 4 bases and J lost 6 bases. There are 13 residues in the CDR3. The germline gives CDR1 SGHRS, CDR2 YFSETQ.

The chain employs TRBV27 and TRBJ1-2; TRBD1 aligns across 9 bases. In germline, CDR1 is MNHEY, CDR2 SMNVEV (reference sequence). This CDR3 has 14 amino acids. The ends lost 5 bases at V and 2 bases at J; junction bases unmatched: 3. CDR3 residues: CASSRQGGNYGYTF. The CDR3 DNA is TGTGCCAGCAGTCGACAGGGGGGGAACTATGGCTACACCTTC.

This clone was seen only once. The V call is TRBV29-1, the J call TRBJ2-1; 10 nucleotides match TRBD1. The V gene's germline CDR1 is SQVTM and CDR2 ANQGSEA. V shed 7 bases, J shed 8 bases, and the junction held 14 bases outside the gene matches. CDR3 length: 15 residues. CDR3: CSATSPGQGVHEQFF. The CDR3 nucleotides are TGCAGCGCCACCTCTCCCGGACAGGGGGTCCATGAGCAGTTCTTC.

The chain employs TRBV7-3 and TRBJ1-3; D perhaps matches TRBD1 (5 bases). Germline-derived CDR1 and CDR2 are SGHTA and FQGTGA. Trimming removed 1 base at V and 0 bases at J, with 10 bases between. CDR3 length equals 16 residues. CDR3 protein: CASSLMAGISGNTIYF. The DNA of the CDR3 is TGTGCCAGCAGCTTAATGGCAGGGATCTCTGGAAACACCATATATTTT. The full variable domain, its missing parts supplied by reference TRBV7-3 and TRBJ1-3, is GAGVSQTPSNKVTEKGKYVELRCDPISGHTALYWYRQSLGQGPEFLIYFQGTGAADDSGLPNDRFFAVRPEGSVSTLKIQRTERGDSAVYLCASSLMAGISGNTIYFGEGSWLTVV.

DNA for the CDR3: TGTGCCAGCAGCTTAGGGGCAGCGGAAGGCTACACCTTC. It yields the protein CASSLGAAEGYTF. V usage is TRBV11-2 and J usage is TRBJ1-2; no clear D. The V gene's germline CDR1 is SGHAT and CDR2 FQNNGV. V was clipped by 1 base and J by 8 bases, with 11 bases between them. This CDR3 region has 13 residues.

V and J are TRBV10-2 and TRBJ2-5; no firm D call. Germline CDR1 WSHSY, CDR2 SAAADI. Between the trimmed V and J ends, which lost 0 bases and 8 bases, there was a span of 13 bases. This CDR3 contains 14 residues. The CDR3, as DNA: TGCGCCAGCAGTGAGTCGGGCCCTACCTCCACCCAGTACTTC. Its protein is CASSESGPTSTQYF.

The V call is TRBV11-2, the J call TRBJ1-6; D gene unclear. V was shortened by 6 bases and J by 5 bases, with 14 bases between the two germline ends. This CDR3 region has 15 residues. Germline CDR1 reads SGHAT; CDR2 reads FQNNGV. The CDR3 sequence: CASRRPGRDNSPLHF. The CDR3 bases are TGTGCCAGCAGAAGACCCGGGCGGGATAATTCACCCCTCCACTTT.

The chain combines TRBV11-2 with TRBJ2-5; 10 nucleotides line up with TRBD1. The junction had 9 bases not matched to a gene; V was cut back by 4 bases and J by 1 base. Germline CDR1 and CDR2: SGHAT and FQNNGV. The CDR3 length is 17 residues. CDR3 region: CASSSRQGARGQETQYF. As DNA, the CDR3 is TGTGCCAGCAGCTCCCGACAGGGGGCAAGAGGCCAAGAGACCCAGTACTTC.

This clone was detected a few times. The chain joins TRBV7-7 to TRBJ2-1; tentative D call: TRBD2 (5 bases). The V gene's germline CDR1 is SSHAT and CDR2 FNYEAQ (reference sequence). The V and J ends lost 5 bases and 1 base respectively, with 15 bases between them. The CDR3 covers 16 residues. CDR3 DNA: TGTGCCAGCAGCCCTGGTCGGCGGGTTTCCTACAATGAGCAGTTCTTC. It codes for CASSPGRRVSYNEQFF. Full variable domain (rest looked up from reference TRBV7-7 and TRBJ2-1): GAGVSQSPRYKVTKRGQDVTLRCDPISSHATLYWYQQALGQGPEFLTYFNYEAQPDKSGLPSDRFSAERPEGSISTLTIQRTEQRDSAMYRCASSPGRRVSYNEQFFGPGTRLTVL.

This chain joins TRBV18 and TRBJ2-7; weak D call: TRBD1 (6 bases). There are 14 residues in the CDR3. The V end was cut by 2 bases, the J end by 5 bases, with 13 bases between. Germline loops: CDR1 KGHSH, CDR2 LQKENI. CDR3 nucleotides: TGTGCCAGCTCACCAAACCCCAGGGGAAACGAGCAGTACGTC. Translating gives CASSPNPRGNEQYV.

The chain recombines TRBV6-5 with TRBJ1-1, with D perhaps TRBD1 (6 bases). CDR3 size: 14 residues. V lost 7 bases to trimming and J lost 7 bases, with 19 bases between them. The germline gives CDR1 MNHEY, CDR2 SVGAGI. CDR3 bases: TGTGCCAGCAATCCAACCAGGGGAAGGTTTGAAGCTTTCTTT. It translates to CASNPTRGRFEAFF.

The J gene is TRBJ1-2, the V gene TRBV5-4; perhaps TRBD1 as D (6 bases). This CDR3 is 16 amino acids long. In germline, CDR1 is SGHNT, CDR2 YYREEE (reference sequence). V lost 7 bases, J lost 0 bases, and 19 bases lay in between. CDR3 nucleotide sequence: TGTGCCAGCGATCTAACCCCCAGGGGAGCTAACTATGGCTACACCTTC. Translated: CASDLTPRGANYGYTF.

The chain employs TRBV5-1 and TRBJ1-2; D is unresolved. The germline CDR1 and CDR2 sequences are SGHRS and YFSETQ. The germline V and J ends were trimmed by 0 bases and 4 bases, with 7 bases remaining between them. This CDR3 comprises 13 residues. CDR3 nucleotides: TGCGCCAGCAGCTTGGGCGGAACCTATGGCTACACCTTC. The encoded protein is CASSLGGTYGYTF.

The V gene is TRBV28, the J gene TRBJ1-3; D is unclear. The CDR3 extends over 16 amino acids. Germline loops: CDR1 MDHEN, CDR2 SYDVKM. The V gene lost 3 bases and the J gene lost 4 bases, with 16 bases spanning the gap. The CDR3 region has the DNA TGTGCCAGCAGTTTCCGCGCCGCGGGTCACGGAAACACCATATATTTT. Translated, it gives CASSFRAAGHGNTIYF.

This clone appeared once. The chain is built from TRBV6-5 and TRBJ2-3, with a tentative D call TRBD2 (5 bases). This CDR3 contains 15 residues. The germline CDR1 and CDR2 sequences are MNHEY and SVGAGI. The V gene lost 6 bases and the J gene lost 2 bases, with 15 bases spanning the gap. DNA for the CDR3: TGTGCCAGCAGAGATATAGGGAGTTACACAGATACGCAGTATTTT. As protein: CASRDIGSYTDTQYF.

The rearrangement links TRBV20-1 to TRBJ1-2, with D unclear. The CDR3 totals 12 residues. Trimming took off 3 bases at V and 0 bases at J, with 5 bases between the two ends. CDR1 and CDR2 from the germline V gene are DFQATT and SNEGSKA (reference sequence). The CDR3 here is CSASAANYGYTF. The CDR3 DNA follows: TGCAGTGCTAGTGCTGCTAACTATGGCTACACCTTC.